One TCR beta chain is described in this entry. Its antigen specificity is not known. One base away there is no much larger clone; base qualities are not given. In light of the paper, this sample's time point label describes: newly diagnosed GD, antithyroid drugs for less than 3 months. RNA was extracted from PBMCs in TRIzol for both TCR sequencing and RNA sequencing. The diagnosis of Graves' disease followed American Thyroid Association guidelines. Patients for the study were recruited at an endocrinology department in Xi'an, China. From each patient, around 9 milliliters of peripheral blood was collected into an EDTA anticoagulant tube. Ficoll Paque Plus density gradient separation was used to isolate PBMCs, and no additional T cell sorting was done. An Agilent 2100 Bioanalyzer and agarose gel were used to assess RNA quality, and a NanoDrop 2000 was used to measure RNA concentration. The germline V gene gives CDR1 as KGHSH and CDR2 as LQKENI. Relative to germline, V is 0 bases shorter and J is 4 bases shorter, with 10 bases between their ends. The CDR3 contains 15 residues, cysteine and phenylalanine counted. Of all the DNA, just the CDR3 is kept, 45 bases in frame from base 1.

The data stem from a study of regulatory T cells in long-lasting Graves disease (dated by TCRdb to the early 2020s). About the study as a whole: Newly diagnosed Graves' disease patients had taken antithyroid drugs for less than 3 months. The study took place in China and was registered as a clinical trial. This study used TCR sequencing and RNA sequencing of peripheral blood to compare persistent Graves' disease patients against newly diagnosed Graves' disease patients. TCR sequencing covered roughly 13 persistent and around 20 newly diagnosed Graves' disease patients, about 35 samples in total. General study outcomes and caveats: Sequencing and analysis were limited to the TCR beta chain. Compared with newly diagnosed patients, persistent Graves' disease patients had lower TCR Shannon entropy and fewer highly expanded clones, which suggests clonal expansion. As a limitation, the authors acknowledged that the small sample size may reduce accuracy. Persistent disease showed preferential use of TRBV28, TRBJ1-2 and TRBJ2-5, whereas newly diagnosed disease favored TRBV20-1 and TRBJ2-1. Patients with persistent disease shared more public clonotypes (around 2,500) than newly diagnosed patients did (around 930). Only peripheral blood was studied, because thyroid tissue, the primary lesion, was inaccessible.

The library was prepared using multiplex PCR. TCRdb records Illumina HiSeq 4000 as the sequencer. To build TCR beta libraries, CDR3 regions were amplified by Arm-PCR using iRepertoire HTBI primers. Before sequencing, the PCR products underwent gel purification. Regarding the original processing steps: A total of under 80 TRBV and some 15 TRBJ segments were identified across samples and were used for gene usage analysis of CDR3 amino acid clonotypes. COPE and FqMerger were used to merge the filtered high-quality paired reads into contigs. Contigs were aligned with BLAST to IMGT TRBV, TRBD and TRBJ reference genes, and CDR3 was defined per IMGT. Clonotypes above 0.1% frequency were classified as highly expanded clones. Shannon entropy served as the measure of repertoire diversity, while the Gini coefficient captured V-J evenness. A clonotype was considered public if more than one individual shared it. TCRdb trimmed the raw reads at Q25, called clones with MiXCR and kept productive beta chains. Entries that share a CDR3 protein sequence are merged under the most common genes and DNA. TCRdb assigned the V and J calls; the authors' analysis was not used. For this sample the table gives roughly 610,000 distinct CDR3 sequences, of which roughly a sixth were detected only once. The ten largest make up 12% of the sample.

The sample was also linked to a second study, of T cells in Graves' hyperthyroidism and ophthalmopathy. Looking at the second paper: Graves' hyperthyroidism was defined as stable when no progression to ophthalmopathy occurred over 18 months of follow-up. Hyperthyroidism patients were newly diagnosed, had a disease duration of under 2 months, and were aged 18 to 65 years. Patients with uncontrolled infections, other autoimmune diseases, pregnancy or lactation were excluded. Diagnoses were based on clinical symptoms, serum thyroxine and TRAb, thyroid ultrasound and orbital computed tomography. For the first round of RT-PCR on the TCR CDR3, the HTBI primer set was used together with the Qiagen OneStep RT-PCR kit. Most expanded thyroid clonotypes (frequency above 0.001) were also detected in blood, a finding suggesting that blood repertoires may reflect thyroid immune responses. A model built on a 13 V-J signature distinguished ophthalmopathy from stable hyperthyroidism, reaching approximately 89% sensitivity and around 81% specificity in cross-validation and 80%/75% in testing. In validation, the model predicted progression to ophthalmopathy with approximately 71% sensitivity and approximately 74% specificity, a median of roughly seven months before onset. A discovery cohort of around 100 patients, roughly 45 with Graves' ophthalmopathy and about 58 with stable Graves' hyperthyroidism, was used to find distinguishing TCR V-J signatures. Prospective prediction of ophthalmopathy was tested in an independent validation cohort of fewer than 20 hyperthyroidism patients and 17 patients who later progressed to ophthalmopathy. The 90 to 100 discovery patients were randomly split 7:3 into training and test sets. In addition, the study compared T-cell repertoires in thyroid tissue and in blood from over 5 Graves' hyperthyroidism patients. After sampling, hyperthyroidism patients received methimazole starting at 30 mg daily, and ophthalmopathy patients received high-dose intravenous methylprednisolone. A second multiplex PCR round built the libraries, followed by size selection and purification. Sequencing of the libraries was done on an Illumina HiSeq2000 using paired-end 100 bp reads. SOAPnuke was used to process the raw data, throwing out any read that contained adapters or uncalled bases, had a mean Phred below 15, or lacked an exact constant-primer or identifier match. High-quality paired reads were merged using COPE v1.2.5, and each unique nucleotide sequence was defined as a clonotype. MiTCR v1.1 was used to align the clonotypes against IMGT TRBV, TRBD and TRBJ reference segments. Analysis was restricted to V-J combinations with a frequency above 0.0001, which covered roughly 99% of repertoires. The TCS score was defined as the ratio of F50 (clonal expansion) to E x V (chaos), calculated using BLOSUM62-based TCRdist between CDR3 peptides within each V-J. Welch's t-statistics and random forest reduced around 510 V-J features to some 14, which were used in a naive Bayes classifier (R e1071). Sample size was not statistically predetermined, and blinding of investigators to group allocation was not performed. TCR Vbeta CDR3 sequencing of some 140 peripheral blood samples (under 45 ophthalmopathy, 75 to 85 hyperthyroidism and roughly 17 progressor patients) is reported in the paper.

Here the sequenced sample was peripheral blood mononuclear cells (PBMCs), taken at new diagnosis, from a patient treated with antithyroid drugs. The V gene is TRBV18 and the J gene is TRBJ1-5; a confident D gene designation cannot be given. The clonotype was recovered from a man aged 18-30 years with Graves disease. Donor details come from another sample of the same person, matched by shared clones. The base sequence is TGTGCCAGCTCACCACCGGAACAGATAAATCAGCCCCAGCATTTT. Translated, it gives CASSPPEQINQPQHF.